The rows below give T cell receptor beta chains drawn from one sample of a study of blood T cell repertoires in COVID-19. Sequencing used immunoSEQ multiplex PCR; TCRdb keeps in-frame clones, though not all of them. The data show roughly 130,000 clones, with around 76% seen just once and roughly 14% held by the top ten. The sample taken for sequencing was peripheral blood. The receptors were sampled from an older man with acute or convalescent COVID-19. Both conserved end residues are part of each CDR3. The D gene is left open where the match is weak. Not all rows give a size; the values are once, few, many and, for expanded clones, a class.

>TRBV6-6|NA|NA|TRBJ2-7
TGTGCCAGCAGTGAGGAGGGTGAGCAGTACTTC
CASSEEGEQYF
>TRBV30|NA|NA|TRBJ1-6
TGTGCCTCTGCCCGGGAATTAAATTCACCCCTCCACTTT
CASARELNSPLHF
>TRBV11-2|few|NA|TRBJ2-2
TGTGCCAGCGGGACATCCTACCGGGAGCTGTTTTTT
CASGTSYRELFF
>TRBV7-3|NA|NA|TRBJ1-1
TGTGCCAGCAGCCGCGGGATGAACACTGAAGCTTTCTTT
CASSRGMNTEAFF
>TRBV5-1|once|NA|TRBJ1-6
TGCGCCAGCAGCTTGGCCTTCGGGGGATCACCCCTCCACTTT
CASSLAFGGSPLHF
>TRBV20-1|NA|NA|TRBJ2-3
TGCAGTGCTAGTAGGGGTGTTTTTCCAGATACGCAGTATTTT
CSASRGVFPDTQYF
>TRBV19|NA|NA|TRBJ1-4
TGTGCCAGTAGCACAGGGTCGAAACTGTTTTTT
CASSTGSKLFF
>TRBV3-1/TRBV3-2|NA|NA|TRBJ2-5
TGTGCCAGCAGCCAAGTCGGGGTAGCAGACGAGACCCAGTACTTC
CASSQVGVADETQYF
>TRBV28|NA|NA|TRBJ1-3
TGTGCCAGCAGTTTCGAATTTAGCTCTGGAAACACCATATATTTT
CASSFEFSSGNTIYF
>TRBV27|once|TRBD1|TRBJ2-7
TGTGCCAGCAGTTTCGTCTCAGGGGGACAGCGCTACGAGCAGTACTTC
CASSFVSGGQRYEQYF
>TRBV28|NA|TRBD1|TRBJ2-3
TGTGCCAGCAGTCCCCGGGTGACAGGGGGTGGAGATACGCAGTATTTT
CASSPRVTGGGDTQYF
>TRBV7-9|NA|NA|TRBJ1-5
TGTGCCAGCAGCTCGCAGACAGGCCCCAATCAGCCCCAGCATTTT
CASSSQTGPNQPQHF
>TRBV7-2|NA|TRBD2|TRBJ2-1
TGTGCCAGCAGCTTAGGGACTAGGCAGTTCTTC
CASSLGTRQFF